What follows is one T cell receptor (beta chain) and its context. In the authors' workflow: Amplified reference gene primers provided the basis for estimating nucleated cell counts. The data were produced by immunoSEQ multiplex PCR, yet TCRdb's version contains in-frame clones alone and is incomplete. V and J calls and clone size are given by that table; D and trimming were obtained from the DNA. The sample lists tens of thousands of clones; approximately 86% were seen once. This entry comes from a study of blood T cell repertoires in COVID-19. Across the study: Whether acute or convalescent, the COVID-19 samples came from the United States, Italy and Spain. From T cells, B-cell-depleted T cells, or PBMCs came the material, which was cDNA or gDNA.

The sequenced sample consisted of peripheral blood. This TCR derives from a woman older than 75 with acute or convalescent COVID-19.

The CDR3 region is CATSDSQDRGGDTQYF. CDR3 bases: TGTGCCACCAGTGATTCCCAGGACAGGGGAGGAGATACGCAGTATTTT. The chain employs TRBV24-1 and TRBJ2-3; 9 nucleotides agree with TRBD1. Germline V gene sequence: CDR1 KGHDR, CDR2 SFDVKD. The J segment lost 5 bases and the V segment lost 2 bases, leaving 7 bases of the junction unmatched. The CDR3 spans 16 residues.